This T cell receptor (beta chain) was observed in a study of Ad26.COV2.S vaccination and SARS-CoV-2 variants. Looking at the study overall: Donor allocation was to the COV1001 Ad26.COV2.S trial arm. Doses of Ad26.COV2.S were injected into muscle once or twice, 56 days apart. Study-level points and caveats: For non-spike TCRs, breadth in vaccine recipients resembled that in placebo recipients. There was a possibility that the TCR breadth and depth analyses underestimated total T cell responses.

As for treatment: about 20 received Ad26.COV2.S at low or high dose, single or two shots; several received placebo; per-sample allocation not given. At day 63 after the first vaccine or placebo injection, samples were drawn. Clones were sequenced by immunoSEQ multiplex PCR, and TCRdb holds only the in-frame ones, with some missing. This table has hundreds of thousands of clones, around nine tenths appearing once. Details on this clone: The antigen is undetermined.

Trimming stripped 2 bases from V and 4 bases from J, with 17 bases between. The CDR3 spans 16 residues. Germline values: CDR1 SGHAT, CDR2 FQNNGV. The sample consisted of peripheral blood, taken in a trial of Ad26.COV2.S vaccine versus placebo. The TCR sequence derives from a person aged 18 to 59 who received the Ad26.COV2.S COVID-19 vaccine or a placebo. This chain joins TRBV11-2 and TRBJ1-2, with unresolved D. In DNA form, the CDR3 reads TGTGCCAGCAGCTTATTTACGGACGGAGGAATCTATGGCTACACCTTC. Translation: CASSLFTDGGIYGYTF. Variable domain in full (rest from reference TRBV11-2 and TRBJ1-2): EAGVAQSPRYKIIEKRQSVAFWCNPISGHATLYWYQQILGQGPKLLIQFQNNGVVDDSQLPKDRFSAERLKGVDSTLKIQPAKLEDSAVYLCASSLFTDGGIYGYTFGSGTRLTVV.